These 11 T cell receptor beta chains were all obtained from the same sample, sequenced in a study of tumor and adjacent non-tumor tissue in lung cancer. A modified ARM-PCR protocol with three rounds of nested PCR amplified TCRbeta. TCRdb itself ran the multiplex PCR reads through MiXCR, one entry per CDR3 protein. The table shows 120,000 or so distinct CDR3 sequences, with roughly 64% occurring only once. The template was RNA from unsorted bulk tissue. The specimen sequenced was lung tumor tissue. Receptors were obtained from a young man with non-small cell lung cancer.

About this clonotype itself: Just one base apart from a much larger clone, this may be a read error. The V gene is TRBV6-6, the J gene TRBJ1-2; D is uncertain. Trimming stripped 2 bases from V and 6 bases from J, with 10 bases between. The CDR3 contains 13 residues. The germline V gene encodes CDR1 MNHNY and CDR2 SVGAGI (reference sequence). The CDR3 region is CASSYQTADGYTF. CDR3 coding DNA: TGTGCCAGCAGTTACCAAACGGCGGATGGCTACACCTTC.

This clonotype is a singleton in its sample. V is TRBV24-1 and J is TRBJ2-1; 11 nucleotides align to TRBD2. The CDR3 loop spans 16 amino acids. Germline assignment: CDR1 KGHDR and CDR2 SFDVKD. V gave up 11 bases and J gave up 6 bases; unmatched junction bases: 14. CDR3 in DNA: TGTGCCATCGGTGGCCTTACTAGCGGGAGCGGCAATGAGCAGTTCTTC. Protein: CAIGGLTSGSGNEQFF.

About this clonotype: This clone may be a read error of a much larger clone one base away. The rearrangement links TRBV20-1 to TRBJ1-3, with D possibly matching TRBD1 (6 bases). The CDR3 is 14 amino acids. Germline V gene lookup returns CDR1 DFQATT and CDR2 SNEGSKA (reference sequence). The CDR3: CSGATGPSGNIIYF. CDR3 DNA: TGCAGTGGTGCAACAGGGCCCTCTGGAAACATCATATATTTT.

This clonotype was found many times. V and J are TRBV20-1 and TRBJ2-3, with 7 bases identical to TRBD2. CDR3 size: 15 residues. The junction had 9 bases not matched to a gene; V was cut back by 0 bases and J by 6 bases. CDR1 and CDR2 from the germline V gene are DFQATT and SNEGSKA (reference sequence). The CDR3 DNA follows: TGCAGTGCTAGAGATTTTGGCGGGAGCATTGATACGCAGTATTTT. Protein sequence: CSARDFGGSIDTQYF.

In the case of this clonotype: Without the conserved terminal phenylalanine or tryptophan, this CDR3 likely stems from a read error. The rearrangement joins TRBV6-2 or TRBV6-3 to TRBJ2-5; D perhaps matches TRBD2 (5 bases). Germline-derived CDR1 and CDR2 are MNHEY and SVGEGT. CDR3 length: 14 amino acids. Trimming removed 6 bases at V and 5 bases at J, with 16 bases between. CDR3 coding DNA: TGTGCCAGCAGCTCTAACGGGGTCGTGGAGACCCAGTACTTA. The encoded protein is CASSSNGVVETQYL.

A note on this clonotype: One base away lies a much larger clone, so this may be a sequencing read error. CDR3 DNA sequence: TGTGCCAGCAGAGCTTTGGGCACCTACAATGAGCAGTTCTTC. Translated, it gives CASRALGTYNEQFF. The chain uses TRBV5-4 and TRBJ2-1; D gene unclear. Germline CDR1 and CDR2: SGHNT and YYREEE (reference sequence). This CDR3 spans 14 amino acids. Trimming shortened V by 5 bases and J by 2 bases, and 11 bases separated the two germline ends.

This clonotype appeared many times. The gene calls are TRBV20-1 and TRBJ1-2; a weak D match, TRBD1 (6 bases). The V and J ends lost 1 base and 3 bases respectively, with 12 bases between them. This CDR3 has 14 amino acids. CDR1 DFQATT and CDR2 SNEGSKA come from the germline V gene (reference sequence). The CDR3 region has the DNA TGCAGTGCTAGAGGTCGAGCAGGGGACTATGGCTACACCTTC. This translates into CSARGRAGDYGYTF.

The CDR3: CASSLNLADYGYTF. DNA for the CDR3: TGTGCCAGCAGCTTGAACCTGGCGGATTATGGCTACACCTTC. The chain is built from TRBV5-5 and TRBJ1-2, with no clear D. CDR1 is SGHKS, CDR2 YYEKEE, per germline (reference sequence). V dropped 1 base and J dropped 5 bases, with 12 bases sitting between them. This CDR3 contains 14 residues. The whole variable domain, filled in from reference TRBV5-5 and TRBJ1-2, reads DAGVTQSPTHLIKTRGQQVTLRCSPISGHKSVSWYQQVLGQGPQFIFQYYEKEERGRGNFPDRFSARQFPNYSSELNVNALLLGDSALYLCASSLNLADYGYTFGSGTRLTVV.

A remark on this clonotype: The final CDR3 position lacks the conserved phenylalanine or tryptophan, pointing to a likely read error. V is TRBV6-5 and J is TRBJ2-1; tentatively, D is TRBD2 (5 bases). Trimming stripped 0 bases from V and 6 bases from J, with 9 bases between. The CDR3 runs to 14 residues. Germline-derived CDR1 and CDR2 are MNHEY and SVGAGI. CDR3 residues: CASSYSPLVNEQFS. The CDR3 nucleotides read TGTGCCAGCAGTTACTCGCCACTAGTCAATGAGCAGTTCTCT.

The chain recombines TRBV6-2 or TRBV6-3 with TRBJ2-3; D not resolved. Germline values: CDR1 MNHEY, CDR2 SVGEGT. Trimming took off 2 bases at V and 6 bases at J, with 9 bases between the two ends. The CDR3 consists of 13 residues. CDR3 sequence (DNA): TGTGCCAGCAGTTACAGGGTAACGGATACGCAGTATTTT. It codes for CASSYRVTDTQYF.

For this clonotype: A single base separates this from a much larger clone, so it may be a read error. Because the CDR3's place on the DNA is in doubt, the DNA is left out and the CDR3 is given as listed by TCRdb. The chain has TRBV29-1 and TRBJ1-2; the table's D call, TRBD1, was not checked against the DNA. CDR1 and CDR2 (germline): SQVTM, ANQGSEA. The CDR3 numbers 12 amino acids, ends counted. The CDR3 is CSVGTGNYGYAF.